Listed below are T cell receptor beta chains from one sample, sequenced in a study of cytomegalovirus exposure and HLA in healthy donors. Here immunoSEQ multiplex PCR was the method, and the copy in TCRdb shows in-frame clones only, minus some. The repertoire consists of around 99,000 clones, with around 86% occurring once and the leading ten covering under 2.5%. Sequenced material: PBMCs. These receptors were taken from a young woman in good health and CMV-seronegative. Each CDR3 is given with its conserved first and last residue. The D gene is left open where the match is weak. The size field is filled for only some rows; it gives once, few, many or a size class.

>TRBJ2-7|NA|TRBV5-6|TRBD1
CASSLEGRGFYEQYF
TGTGCCAGCAGCTTGGAGGGCAGGGGGTTTTACGAGCAGTACTTC
>TRBJ2-3|NA|TRBV5-8|NA
CASSLDSSTDTQYF
TGTGCCAGCAGCTTGGACAGCAGCACAGATACGCAGTATTTT
>TRBJ2-5|NA|TRBV30|NA
CAWSVVRVRETQYF
TGTGCCTGGAGTGTAGTACGGGTCCGGGAGACCCAGTACTTC
>TRBJ2-2|NA|TRBV27|NA
CASRKRGTGELFF
TGTGCCAGCCGGAAGAGGGGGACCGGGGAGCTGTTTTTT
>TRBJ2-2|NA|TRBV11-3|NA
CASSWDSGANTGELFF
TGTGCCAGCAGCTGGGATAGCGGCGCGAACACCGGGGAGCTGTTTTTT
>TRBJ1-5|NA|TRBV7-9|TRBD1
CASSPDRADQPQHF
TGTGCCAGCAGCCCGGACAGGGCGGATCAGCCCCAGCATTTT
>TRBJ1-5|NA|TRBV19|TRBD1
CASSLLTVGQDNQPQHF
TGTGCCAGTAGTTTACTGACGGTGGGACAGGACAATCAGCCCCAGCATTTT
>TRBJ2-5|once|TRBV27|NA
CASRRRGGGETQYF
TGTGCCAGCAGACGTAGGGGGGGAGGAGAGACCCAGTACTTC
>TRBJ1-5|few|TRBV6-6|TRBD1
CASTLRTGGNQPQHF
TGTGCCAGCACCCTCCGGACAGGGGGGAATCAGCCCCAGCATTTT
>TRBJ2-5|NA|TRBV7-9|TRBD2
CSSSSTLAGGETQYF
TGTTCCAGCAGCTCAACCTTAGCGGGAGGAGAGACCCAGTACTTC
>TRBJ2-1|few|TRBV10-1|TRBD2
CASSEGASGTGEQFF
TGCGCCAGCAGTGAGGGCGCTAGCGGAACTGGTGAGCAGTTCTTC
>TRBJ2-1|NA|TRBV27|TRBD2
CASSFIRLAGEGNEQFF
TGTGCCAGCAGTTTTATCCGACTAGCGGGAGAAGGGAATGAGCAGTTCTTC
>TRBJ2-7|once|TRBV29-1|TRBD1
CSVEGGQGVYEQYF
TGCAGCGTTGAAGGGGGACAGGGGGTCTACGAGCAGTACTTC
>TRBJ2-7|NA|TRBV27|TRBD1
CASSRTGAVSYEQYF
TGTGCCAGCAGCAGGACAGGGGCGGTTTCCTACGAGCAGTACTTC
>TRBJ2-1|NA|TRBV11-2|NA
CASSLDQGGQFF
TGTGCCAGCAGCTTAGACCAGGGAGGGCAGTTCTTC
>TRBJ2-3|NA|TRBV7-2|NA
CASSLYLAAAQYF
TGTGCCAGCAGCTTATACCTGGCCGCCGCGCAGTATTTT
>TRBJ2-2|NA|TRBV4-2|TRBD2
CASSQVAGISINTGELFF
TGTGCCAGCAGCCAGGTAGCGGGGATTTCCATCAACACCGGGGAGCTGTTTTTT
>TRBJ1-1|NA|TRBV7-9|NA
CASSAPGGEGAFF
TGTGCCAGCAGCGCTCCGGGGGGGGAGGGAGCTTTCTTT
>TRBJ2-3|NA|TRBV10-1|TRBD2
CASGAGVMGTDTQYF
TGCGCCAGCGGAGCGGGAGTGATGGGGACAGATACGCAGTATTTT
>TRBJ1-5|NA|TRBV11-2|NA
CASSSWTDNQPQHF
TGTGCCAGCAGCTCCTGGACAGACAATCAGCCCCAGCATTTT
>TRBJ2-7|NA|TRBV5-1|NA
CASSQDSSSYEQYF
TGCGCCAGCAGCCAAGACTCATCCTCCTACGAGCAGTACTTC
>TRBJ2-1|NA|TRBV5-1|TRBD2
CASTRGGRDNEQFF
TGCGCCAGCACGCGGGGCGGGAGGGACAATGAGCAGTTCTTC
>TRBJ2-3|NA|TRBV5-1|TRBD2
CASSLGTSGRGGTQYF
TGCGCCAGCAGCCTAGGGACTAGCGGGAGAGGCGGTACGCAGTATTTT
>TRBJ2-1|NA|TRBV10-3|TRBD1
CAISGGQGQQFF
TGTGCCATCAGTGGGGGACAGGGGCAGCAGTTCTTC
>TRBJ2-1|few|TRBV20-1|NA
CSARRYNEQFF
TGCAGTGCTAGGCGATACAATGAGCAGTTCTTC
>TRBJ2-5|NA|TRBV7-2|TRBD2
CASSGGAGVYETQYF
TGTGCCAGCAGCGGGGGAGCGGGAGTCTACGAGACCCAGTACTTC
>TRBJ2-7|NA|TRBV19|TRBD2
CASSITSGYEQYF
TGTGCCAGTAGTATTACTAGCGGCTACGAGCAGTACTTC
>TRBJ2-5|few|TRBV11-2|TRBD2
CASATHGTSGIETQYF
TGTGCCAGCGCGACCCATGGGACTAGCGGGATAGAGACCCAGTACTTC
>TRBJ2-1|NA|TRBV5-1|TRBD2
CASSLVGPSGSGAYNEQFF
TGCGCCAGCAGCTTGGTTGGGCCTAGCGGGAGCGGGGCCTACAATGAGCAGTTCTTC
>TRBJ2-7|NA|TRBV5-1|TRBD2
CASRESGAFYEQYF
TGCGCCAGCAGAGAAAGCGGGGCTTTCTACGAGCAGTACTTC
>TRBJ2-5|NA|TRBV28|TRBD1
CASSPEKGARETQYF
TGTGCCAGCAGTCCCGAGAAGGGGGCCCGAGAGACCCAGTACTTC
>TRBJ1-5|NA|TRBV27|TRBD1
CASRTGQGARSNQPQHF
TGTGCCAGCAGAACGGGACAGGGGGCGAGGAGCAATCAGCCCCAGCATTTT
>TRBJ1-5|NA|TRBV27|TRBD1
CASSPIETGGVDQPQHF
TGTGCCAGCAGTCCTATCGAGACAGGGGGCGTCGATCAGCCCCAGCATTTT
>TRBJ2-1|NA|TRBV6-5|NA
CASSDPDSNEQFF
TGTGCCAGCAGTGACCCAGACTCCAATGAGCAGTTCTTC
>TRBJ2-7|NA|TRBV19|NA
CASSIGLAQSYEQYF
TGTGCCAGTAGTATAGGTCTAGCGCAATCCTACGAGCAGTACTTC
>TRBJ2-1|once|TRBV4-2|NA
CASSQEGAPSSYNEQFF
TGTGCCAGCAGCCAAGAAGGGGCCCCCAGCTCCTACAATGAGCAGTTCTTC
>TRBJ2-7|few|TRBV28|NA
CASISASASYEQYF
TGTGCCAGCATATCGGCTAGCGCTTCCTACGAGCAGTACTTC
>TRBJ2-1|NA|TRBV5-4|TRBD2
CASSRVGAGDNEQFF
TGTGCCAGCAGCCGTGTCGGAGCGGGGGACAATGAGCAGTTCTTC
>TRBJ2-4|few|TRBV27|TRBD1
CASRTQGARDIQYF
TGTGCCAGCAGGACTCAGGGGGCCAGGGACATTCAGTACTTC
>TRBJ1-2|NA|TRBV6-1|TRBD1
CASSFTGTGDGYTF
TGTGCCAGCAGTTTCACCGGGACAGGGGATGGCTACACCTTC
>TRBJ1-4|NA|TRBV18|TRBD1
CASSPGTGGGKLFF
TGTGCCAGCTCACCAGGGACAGGGGGCGGAAAACTGTTTTTT
>TRBJ2-6|few|TRBV4-2|NA
CASSQDPVGANVLTF
TGTGCCAGCAGCCAAGACCCCGTGGGGGCCAACGTCCTGACTTTC
>TRBJ2-3|NA|TRBV7-7|TRBD2
CASSSGRGDTQYF
TGTGCCAGCAGTAGCGGGAGAGGTGATACGCAGTATTTT
>TRBJ1-2|NA|TRBV5-4|TRBD1
CASSSQGAGYGYTF
TGTGCCAGCAGCTCACAGGGGGCGGGCTATGGCTACACCTTC
>TRBJ2-2|once|TRBV29-1|NA
CSVSSRQGGTGELFF
TGCAGCGTGTCCTCCCGACAGGGAGGCACCGGGGAGCTGTTTTTT
>TRBJ2-2|NA|TRBV7-9|NA
CSSSLIQGAVTGELFF
TGTTCCAGCAGCTTAATTCAAGGGGCAGTCACCGGGGAGCTGTTTTTT
>TRBJ1-5|NA|TRBV2|NA
CASTTQAGSNQPQHF
TGTGCCAGCACCACCCAGGCAGGGAGCAATCAGCCCCAGCATTTT
>TRBJ1-1|NA|TRBV9|NA
CASSPPDGRAVAFF
TGTGCCAGCAGCCCTCCCGACGGGCGGGCTGTAGCTTTCTTT
>TRBJ1-1|NA|TRBV7-9|NA
CSSSLGRKGTIQAFF
TGTTCCAGCAGCTTAGGACGAAAGGGGACAATCCAAGCTTTCTTT
>TRBJ2-1|NA|TRBV27|TRBD2
CASRTFLRGRVAGGGEQFF
TGTGCCAGCAGAACTTTCCTGAGGGGGAGAGTAGCGGGAGGTGGTGAGCAGTTCTTC
>TRBJ2-7|NA|TRBV6-1|TRBD2
CASSEGASGRAGEQYF
TGTGCCAGCAGTGAAGGGGCTAGCGGGAGGGCCGGCGAGCAGTACTTC
>TRBJ1-3|NA|TRBV5-4|NA
CASSPSGRAGNTIYF
TGTGCCAGCAGCCCCTCCGGGAGGGCTGGAAACACCATATATTTT
>TRBJ1-5|NA|TRBV7-2|NA
CASSFDSSQPQHF
TGTGCCAGCAGCTTCGACAGTAGCCAGCCCCAGCATTTT
>TRBJ2-2|NA|TRBV7-9|NA
CASSAGFTGELFF
TGTGCCAGCAGCGCCGGGTTCACCGGGGAGCTGTTTTTT